This T cell receptor beta chain was sequenced in a study of T cell responses to AZD1222 COVID-19 vaccine. General observations from the study: Among AZD1222 vaccinees, only 5 or 6 were seropositive at baseline. Donors were largely white British and mainly female; clonal diversity was possibly underestimated.

As concerns this clone: The antigen is not known.

The repertoire was sequenced with immunoSEQ multiplex PCR; TCRdb's copy has only in-frame clones and lacks some. The sample comprises about 110,000 clones, 85% to 95% of which are singletons, and over 6% rests with the top ten. Trimming left V 4 bases short and J 2 bases short, with 11 bases between. Looked up from germline, CDR1 is LNHDA and CDR2 is SQIVND (reference sequence). CDR3 length: 14 residues. This TCR came from an adult in good health. This specimen consisted of peripheral blood, obtained on day 0 of AZD1222 vaccination. The chain carries TRBV19 and TRBJ1-2; tentative D call: TRBD1 (6 bases). The CDR3 region has the DNA TGTGCCAGTAGTACCACAGGGTCGAACTATGGCTACACCTTC. As protein: CASSTTGSNYGYTF.